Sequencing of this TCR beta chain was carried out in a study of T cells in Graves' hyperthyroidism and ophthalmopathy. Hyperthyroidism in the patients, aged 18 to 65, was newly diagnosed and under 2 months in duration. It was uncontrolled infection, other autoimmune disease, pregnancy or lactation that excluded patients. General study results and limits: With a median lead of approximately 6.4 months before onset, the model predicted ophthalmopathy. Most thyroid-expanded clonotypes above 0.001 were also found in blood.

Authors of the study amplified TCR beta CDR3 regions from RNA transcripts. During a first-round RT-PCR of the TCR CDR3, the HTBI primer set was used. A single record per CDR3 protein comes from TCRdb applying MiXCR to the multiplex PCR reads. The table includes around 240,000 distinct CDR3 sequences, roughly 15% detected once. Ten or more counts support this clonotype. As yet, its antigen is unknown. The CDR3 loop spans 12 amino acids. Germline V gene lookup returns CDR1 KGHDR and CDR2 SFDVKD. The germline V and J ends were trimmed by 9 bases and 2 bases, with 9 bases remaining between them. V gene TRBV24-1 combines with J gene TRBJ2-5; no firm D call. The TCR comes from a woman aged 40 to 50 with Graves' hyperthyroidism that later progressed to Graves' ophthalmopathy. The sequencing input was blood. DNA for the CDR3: TGTGCCACCCCTGCAATTCAAGAGACCCAGTACTTC. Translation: CATPAIQETQYF.